The sequence of this T cell receptor beta chain was determined in a study of CD8+CD57+ T cells in acquired aplastic anemia. Germline CDR1 and CDR2: LNHNV and YYDKDF (reference sequence). The trim removed 4 bases at V and 10 bases at J, leaving 6 bases unmatched. The CDR3 runs to 12 residues. CDR3 and TCR beta VDJ profiling relied on genomic DNA as the template. Via MiXCR, TCRdb re-called the reads, giving one row per CDR3 protein. The repertoire holds some 200,000 distinct CDR3 sequences, with 40% to 50% as singletons. This clonotype was counted a few times. Its antigen is unidentified. Patients included in sequencing had previously demonstrated CD8+CD57+ cell expansion by flow cytometry. At the time of blood sampling, patients had not yet received any therapy. Whole-study results and caveats: Patients did not significantly differ from controls in CD8+ Simpson's diversity. Patients shared some 30 CD8+ CDR3 sequences with controls.

Sequencing input: sorted CD4+, CD8+, or CD8+CD57+ T cells (not recorded which) from PBMCs. The chain links TRBV15 to TRBJ1-1; 7 bases fit TRBD1. The receptor was isolated from a human donor with aplastic anemia. The DNA of the CDR3 is TGTGCCACCAGCAAAGCTCAGGGGGGAGCTTTCTTT. Residues: CATSKAQGGAFF. The full variable domain, its missing parts supplied by reference TRBV15 and TRBJ1-1, is DAMVIQNPRYQVTQFGKPVTLSCSQTLNHNVMYWYQQKSSQAPKLLFHYYDKDFNNEADTPDNFQSRRPNTSFCFLDIRSPGLGDTAMYLCATSKAQGGAFFGQGTRLTVV.